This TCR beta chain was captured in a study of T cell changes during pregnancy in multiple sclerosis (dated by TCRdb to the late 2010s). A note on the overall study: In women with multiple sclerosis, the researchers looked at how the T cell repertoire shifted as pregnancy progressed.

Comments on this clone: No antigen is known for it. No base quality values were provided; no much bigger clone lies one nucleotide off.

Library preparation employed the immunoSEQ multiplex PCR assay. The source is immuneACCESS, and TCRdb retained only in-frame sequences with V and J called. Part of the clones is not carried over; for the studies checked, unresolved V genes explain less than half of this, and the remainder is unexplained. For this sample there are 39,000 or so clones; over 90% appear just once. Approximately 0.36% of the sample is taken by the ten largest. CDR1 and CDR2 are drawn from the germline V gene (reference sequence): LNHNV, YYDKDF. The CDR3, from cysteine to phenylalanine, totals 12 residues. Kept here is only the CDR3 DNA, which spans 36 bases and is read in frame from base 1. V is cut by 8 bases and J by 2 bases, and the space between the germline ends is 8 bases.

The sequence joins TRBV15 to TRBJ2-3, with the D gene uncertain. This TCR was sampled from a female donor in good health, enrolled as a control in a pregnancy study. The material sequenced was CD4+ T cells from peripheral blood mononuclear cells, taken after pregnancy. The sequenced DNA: TGTGCCACCTCATTAGCCACAGATACGCAGTATTTT. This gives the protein CATSLATDTQYF.